This T cell receptor beta chain was observed in a study of identical twins. Each CDR3 protein gets one entry after TCRdb re-called the 5' RACE reads with MiXCR. The sample has over 550,000 distinct CDR3 sequences, under 8.5% seen once. Study-level points and caveats: Zero-insertion analyses could be partly confounded by invariant MAIT and iNKT cells.

The CDR3 is 13 residues long. Trimming pared 8 bases from V and 2 bases from J, leaving 12 bases between. This clonotype was picked up many times. Its antigen remains unidentified. This sample was shared with a second study, whose subject was yellow fever vaccine responses in identical twins.

The rearrangement uses TRBV12-3 or TRBV12-4 and TRBJ1-2; TRBD1 is a possible D gene (6 bases). Sequenced input: PBMCs. This TCR came from a young woman in good health. CDR3 in DNA: TGTGCCAGCGGCACAGGACAGAACTATGGCTACACCTTC. It yields the protein CASGTGQNYGYTF.